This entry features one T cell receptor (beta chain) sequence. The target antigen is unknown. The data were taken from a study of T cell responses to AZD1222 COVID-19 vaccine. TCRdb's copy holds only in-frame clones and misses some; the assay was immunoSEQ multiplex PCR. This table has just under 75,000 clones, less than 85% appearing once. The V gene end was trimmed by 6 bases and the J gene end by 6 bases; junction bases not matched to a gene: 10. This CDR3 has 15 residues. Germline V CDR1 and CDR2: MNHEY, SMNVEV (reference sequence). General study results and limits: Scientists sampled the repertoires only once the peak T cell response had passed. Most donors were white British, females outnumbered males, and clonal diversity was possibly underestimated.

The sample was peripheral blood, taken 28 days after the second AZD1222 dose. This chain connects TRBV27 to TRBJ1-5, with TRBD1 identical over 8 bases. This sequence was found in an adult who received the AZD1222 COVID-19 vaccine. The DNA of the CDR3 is TGTGCCAGCAGCCCCGGGGACAGGCAGCTTCAGCCCCAGCATTTT. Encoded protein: CASSPGDRQLQPQHF.